This T cell receptor beta chain was observed in a study of T cell repertoires in cytomegalovirus infection (dated by TCRdb to about 2019). For context, the study as a whole: Recently identified HLA-C-restricted CMV epitopes, whose presentation resists viral immunomodulation, were targeted by peptide stimulations together with well-studied HLA-B-restricted epitopes. Because public TCR beta signatures pointed to carriage of CMV infection together with the matching HLA type, the HLA type of each donor mattered for the analysis.

The treatment or condition label for this specimen denotes: in vitro stimulation with specific CMV peptide epitopes to enrich CMV-specific T cells. The investigation overall reported the following: The ex vivo response was dominated by HLA-C-restricted CMV-specific TCR beta clonotypes, which also provided the single most frequent clonotype in two of eight donors. In both this cohort and an independent cohort of some 350 donors, the cumulative frequency of public TCR beta family members distinguished carriers of CMV infection plus the relevant HLA type.

This clonotype was detected a few times. Its antigen target is currently unknown. No base quality information exists; no much larger clone differs at one position. TCRdb shows the sequencer as Illumina HiSeq 1500. TCRdb reprocessed the public reads (quality trimming at Q25 with fastp, clone calling with MiXCR) and kept in-frame beta chains. Merged by CDR3 protein, the rows form single entries marked with the most common genes and DNA. The sample table shows around 800,000 distinct CDR3 sequences, and 30% to 35% are seen once. Together, the top ten hold about an eighth of the sample. The sequenced sample was cultured CD8+ T cells from PBMCs, obtained from culture after CMV antigen stimulation. The sequence came from a human donor in good health (CMV status not recorded). Some clones in this sample may be carry-over from other donors' samples.

The base sequence is TGCAGTGCTAGTTTGCTAGCGGGGGCCGAAACCCATGAGCAGTTCTTC. This yields the protein CSASLLAGAETHEQFF. The chain was built from TRBV20-1 and TRBJ2-1, with 10 bases matching TRBD2. After removal of 3 bases from V and 8 bases from J, the junction retains 13 bases not matched to a gene. The CDR1 and CDR2 encoded by the germline V gene (reference sequence) are DFQATT and SNEGSKA. Measured from the cysteine to the phenylalanine, the CDR3 is 16 residues long. The kept DNA is CDR3 alone, 48 bases in frame from the first base.